This T cell receptor beta chain was sequenced during a study of CD8+CD57+ T cells in acquired aplastic anemia (dated by TCRdb to 2017 to 2018). For context, the study as a whole: On average, sorted CD4+ and CD8+ cells yielded around 3.5 ug of extracted DNA, with a range of about 0.19 to 30 ug. CD8+CD57+ expansion was defined as frequency above the mean frequency observed in healthy subjects. Beyond this particular receptor, the publication reports: Between patients and healthy controls, no significant difference in CD8+ Simpson's diversity was found (P=0.060). Although 25 to 30 CD8+ CDR3 sequences were shared by patients and controls, these sequences appeared highly expressed in patients and within the immunodominant clones of patients.

Patients chosen for sequencing had shown expansion of CD8+CD57+ cells by flow cytometry. Every patient had a diagnosis of severe acquired aplastic anemia based on International Study of Aplastic Anemia and Agranulocytosis and Camitta criteria. No therapy had been received by the patients at the time of blood sampling. In this study, sorted CD4+ and CD8+ T cells from the blood of healthy subjects and of severe aplastic anemia patients had their TCR repertoires deep-sequenced. In the USA, patient enrollment took place under clinicaltrials.gov protocols 00001620, 01623167, 00001397, 00071045, 00081523 and 00961064. Ficoll-Paque density gradient centrifugation was used to isolate peripheral blood mononuclear cells. Before DNA extraction, CD4+ and CD8+ T cells were sorted with FACS or magnetic beads. Genomic DNA was used as template for profiling of TCR beta VDJ combinations and CDR3 sequences. TCR repertoire sequencing was run on an Illumina HiSeq 2000. In the paper's pipeline: TRBV/TRBJ rearrangement plots, CDR3 size and DJ length profiles, and Simpson's diversity index were used to assess repertoires. The most abundant DNA sequence in the deep sequencing data was defined as the immunodominant clone. CDR3 amino acid sequences were screened for sharing across subjects and compared with published repertoires and the VDJdb database. In TCRdb, the public reads were trimmed at Q25 with fastp and aligned with MiXCR, with productive beta chains retained. Every distinct CDR3 protein forms one entry, paired with its most common genes and DNA. The V and J calls and clone size come from TCRdb's table, not from the authors' own analysis. Present in this sample are 150,000 to 200,000 distinct CDR3 sequences, 63% of which were seen just once. The leading ten clones occupy approximately 42% of the sample.

This clonotype was detected only a few times. Its specific antigen is unknown. Per-base qualities were not stored, and no clone one base away is much larger. The CDR1 and CDR2 encoded by the germline V gene are SGHRS and YFSETQ. There are 14 amino acids in the CDR3, from cysteine to phenylalanine inclusive. Only CDR3 DNA is held: 42 bases, read in frame from base 1. V and J are truncated by 0 bases and 6 bases respectively, leaving an intervening sequence of 13 bases. Here the chain combines TRBV5-1 and TRBJ2-7; perhaps TRBD1 is the D gene, with 6 bases matching. This sequence was found in a human donor with aplastic anemia. The sample consisted of sorted CD4+, CD8+, or CD8+CD57+ T cells (not recorded which) from PBMCs. Here the CDR3 is given as CASSLAGAFGEQYF. The bases read TGCGCCAGCAGCTTGGCAGGGGCCTTCGGCGAGCAGTACTTC. Beyond the CDR3, the reference TRBV5-1 and TRBJ2-7 genes provide the residues; the full variable domain reads: KAGVTQTPRYLIKTRGQQVTLSCSPISGHRSVSWYQQTPGQGLQFLFEYFSETQRNKGNFPGRFSGRQFSNSRSEMNVSTLELGDSALYLCASSLAGAFGEQYFGPGTRLTVT.